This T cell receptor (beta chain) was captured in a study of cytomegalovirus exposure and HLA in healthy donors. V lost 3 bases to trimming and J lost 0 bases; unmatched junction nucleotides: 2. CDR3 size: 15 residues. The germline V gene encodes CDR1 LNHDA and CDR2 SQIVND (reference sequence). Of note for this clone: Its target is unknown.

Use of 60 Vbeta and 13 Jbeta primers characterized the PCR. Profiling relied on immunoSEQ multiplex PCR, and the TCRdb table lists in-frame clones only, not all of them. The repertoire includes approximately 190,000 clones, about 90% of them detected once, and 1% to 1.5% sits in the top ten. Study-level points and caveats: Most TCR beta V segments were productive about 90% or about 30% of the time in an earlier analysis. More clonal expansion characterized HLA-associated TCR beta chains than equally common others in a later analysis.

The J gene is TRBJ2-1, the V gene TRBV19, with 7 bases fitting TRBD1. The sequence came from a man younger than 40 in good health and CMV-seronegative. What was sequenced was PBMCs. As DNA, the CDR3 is TGTGCCAGTAGTATGGACAGGACCTCCTACAATGAGCAGTTCTTC. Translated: CASSMDRTSYNEQFF.